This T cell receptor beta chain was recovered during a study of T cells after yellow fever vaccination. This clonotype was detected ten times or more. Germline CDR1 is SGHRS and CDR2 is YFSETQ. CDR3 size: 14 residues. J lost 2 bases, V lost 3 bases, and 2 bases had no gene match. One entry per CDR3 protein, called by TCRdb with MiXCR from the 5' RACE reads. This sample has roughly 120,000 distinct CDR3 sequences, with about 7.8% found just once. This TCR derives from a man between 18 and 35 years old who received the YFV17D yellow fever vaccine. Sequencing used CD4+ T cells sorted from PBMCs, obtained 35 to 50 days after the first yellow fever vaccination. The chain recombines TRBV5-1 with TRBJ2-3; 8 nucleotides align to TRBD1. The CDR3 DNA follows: TGCGCCAGCAGCTGGACAGGGCACACAGATACGCAGTATTTT. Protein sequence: CASSWTGHTDTQYF.